This T cell receptor (beta chain) derives from a study of OX40 agonist ivuxolimab in advanced cancers. Overall study: People in dose escalation had one of these cancers: hepatocellular carcinoma, melanoma, renal cell or head and neck cancer. General study points: Blood T cells, both CD4+ and CD8+, expanded clonally by week 6 at 0.1 to 3.0 mg/kg.

Excluded were patients having autoimmune disease history or systemic immunosuppression. Repertoires were generated with immunoSEQ multiplex PCR, while TCRdb's copy carries only in-frame clones and drops some. The data show tens of thousands of clones, with over 75% seen just once and around 5% held by the top ten. This clone was detected a few times. Its antigen is undetermined. The CDR3 has 12 residues. Trimming left V 5 bases short and J 4 bases short, with 9 bases between. Germline V lookup: CDR1 LNHDA, CDR2 SQIVND (reference sequence). The sequencing used CD4+ or CD8+ T cells sorted from blood, collected in a trial of the OX40 agonist ivuxolimab. J is TRBJ2-7 and V is TRBV19; D possibly corresponds to TRBD1 (6 bases). The sequence derives from an adult with an advanced solid tumor such as melanoma, head and neck, liver or kidney cancer. CDR3 amino acids: CASSSGVYEQYF. The CDR3 DNA is TGTGCCAGTAGTTCAGGGGTATACGAGCAGTACTTC.